This section outlines one T cell receptor (beta chain) sequence together with its context. No antigen is known for it. Lacking the conserved final phenylalanine or tryptophan, this CDR3 likely reflects a read error. The data originate from a study of molecular identifiers for immune sequencing clone quantification. Each CDR3 protein gets one entry after TCRdb re-called the PCR reads with MiXCR. This sample has about 640,000 distinct CDR3 sequences, with 20% found just once. The V segment lost 5 bases and the J segment 5 bases; nucleotides outside the gene matches: 5. Germline V gene data show CDR1 as LNHDA and CDR2 as SQIVND (reference sequence). CDR3 length: 13 amino acids. Study findings and constraints: Clone sizes that are highly expanded could be underestimated when identical TCR molecules share a barcode.

J is TRBJ2-5 and V is TRBV19; 7 nucleotides agree with TRBD2. Material: naive CD8+ T cells from blood, with Jurkat cell RNA spiked in. Regarding subset: FACS-sorted CD8+CD4-CCR7+CD45RA+ naive T cells. The receptor was derived from a human donor in good health. Some libraries in this study had Jurkat cell RNA spiked in. The CDR3 DNA follows: TGTGCCAGTAGTGCCACTAGCGTCGAGACCCAGTACTCC. Residues: CASSATSVETQYS.